This T cell receptor (beta chain) was recovered during a study of control samples from healthy donors and cancer patients. Using immunoSEQ multiplex PCR, the repertoire was profiled, and TCRdb retains in-frame clones only, with some absent. The table has tens of thousands of clones, over 85% seen once. V was pared by 1 base and J by 8 bases, with 6 bases between. This CDR3 contains 13 residues. Germline values: CDR1 SGHVS, CDR2 FQNEAQ. The sample consisted of PBMCs. The source of this sequence is a woman aged 40 to 50 with lung cancer. This chain joins TRBV7-8 and TRBJ1-6; D is ambiguous. CDR3 sequence reads: CASSLDMDSPLHF. In nucleotides, the CDR3 is TGTGCCAGCAGCTTAGACATGGATTCACCCCTCCACTTT.